What follows describes a single T cell receptor (beta chain). This sample is drawn from a study of T cell responses to AZD1222 COVID-19 vaccine. Using immunoSEQ multiplex PCR, the repertoire was profiled, and TCRdb retains in-frame clones only, with some absent. The profile covers about 170,000 clones, with over 85% appearing a single time and about 1.6% taken by the ten largest. The V gene end was trimmed by 5 bases and the J gene end by 2 bases; junction bases not matched to a gene: 5. The CDR3 is 15 amino acids. Germline V gene lookup returns CDR1 SGHVS and CDR2 FQNEAQ. This clonotype originated in an adult in good health. V and J are TRBV7-8 and TRBJ1-3; 8 nucleotides agree with TRBD1. Source: peripheral blood, taken on day 0 of AZD1222 vaccination. The CDR3 is CASSPDRVPGNTIYF. CDR3 sequence (DNA): TGTGCCAGCAGCCCGGACAGGGTTCCTGGAAACACCATATATTTT.